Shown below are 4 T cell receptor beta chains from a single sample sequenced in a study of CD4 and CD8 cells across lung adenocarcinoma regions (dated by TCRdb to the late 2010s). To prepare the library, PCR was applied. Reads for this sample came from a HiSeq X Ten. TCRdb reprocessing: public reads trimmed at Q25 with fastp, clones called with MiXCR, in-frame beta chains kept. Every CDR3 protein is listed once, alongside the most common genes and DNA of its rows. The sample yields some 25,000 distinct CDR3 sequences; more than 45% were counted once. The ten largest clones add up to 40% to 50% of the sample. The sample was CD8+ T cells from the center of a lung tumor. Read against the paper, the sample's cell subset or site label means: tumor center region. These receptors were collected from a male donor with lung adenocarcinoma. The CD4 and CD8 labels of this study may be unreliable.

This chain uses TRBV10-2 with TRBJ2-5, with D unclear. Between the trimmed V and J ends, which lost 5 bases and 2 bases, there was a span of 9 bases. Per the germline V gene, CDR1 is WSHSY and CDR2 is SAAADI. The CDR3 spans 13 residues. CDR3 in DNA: TGCGCCAGCAGTAGCGTCAGACAAGAGACCCAGTACTTC. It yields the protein CASSSVRQETQYF.

In DNA form, the CDR3 reads TGCGCCAGCAGGGGGGGGTCAAGCAAAGATACGCAGTACTTC. Its protein product is CASRGGSSKDTQYF. The rearrangement links TRBV4-1 to TRBJ2-3, with 7 positions matching TRBD2. The J call is doubtful: the DNA matches TRBJ2-7 better. The germline V gene has CDR1 MGHRA and CDR2 YSYEKL. The length of the CDR3 is 14 residues.

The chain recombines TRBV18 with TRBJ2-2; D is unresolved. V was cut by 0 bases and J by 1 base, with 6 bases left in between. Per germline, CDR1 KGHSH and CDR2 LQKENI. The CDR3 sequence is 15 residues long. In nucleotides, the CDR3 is TGTGCCAGCTCACCACCGTCCGGGAACACCGGGGAGCTGTTTTTT. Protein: CASSPPSGNTGELFF.

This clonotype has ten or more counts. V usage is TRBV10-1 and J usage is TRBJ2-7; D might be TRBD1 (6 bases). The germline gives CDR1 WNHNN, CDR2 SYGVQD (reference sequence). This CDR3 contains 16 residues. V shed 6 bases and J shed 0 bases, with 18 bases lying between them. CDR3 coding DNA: TGCGCCAGCAGCGGGAATTGGGGGCCTAACTCCTACGAGCAGTACTTC. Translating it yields CASSGNWGPNSYEQYF.